The source of this T cell receptor (beta chain) is a study of early T cells in non-severe SARS-CoV-2 infection. Study background: The input, bulk RNA from unsorted whole blood, was sequenced, and chains were unpaired. General observations from the study: Private and CD4 specificities were missed by VDJdb matching, which favored anti-spike CD8 responses.

Individual cDNA molecules were tagged with unique molecular identifiers. TCRdb ran MiXCR on the 5' RACE reads and lists one entry per CDR3 protein. This sample has 25,000 to 35,000 distinct CDR3 sequences, with about 3.9% found just once. Germline V gene sequence: CDR1 SGHRS, CDR2 YFSETQ. There are 16 residues in the CDR3. V was clipped by 3 bases and J by 4 bases; unmatched bases: 8. The sample holds many counts of this clonotype. What it recognizes is unknown. The clonotype originates from an adult who was a healthcare worker with PCR-confirmed SARS-CoV-2 infection or an uninfected control (not recorded which). The sequenced material came from whole blood. The genes are TRBV5-1 and TRBJ2-7; 12 nucleotides align to TRBD2. CDR3 DNA sequence: TGCGCCAGCAGCTCGGAGCTAGCGGGAGGGCCTTACGAGCAGTACTTC. Translation: CASSSELAGGPYEQYF.